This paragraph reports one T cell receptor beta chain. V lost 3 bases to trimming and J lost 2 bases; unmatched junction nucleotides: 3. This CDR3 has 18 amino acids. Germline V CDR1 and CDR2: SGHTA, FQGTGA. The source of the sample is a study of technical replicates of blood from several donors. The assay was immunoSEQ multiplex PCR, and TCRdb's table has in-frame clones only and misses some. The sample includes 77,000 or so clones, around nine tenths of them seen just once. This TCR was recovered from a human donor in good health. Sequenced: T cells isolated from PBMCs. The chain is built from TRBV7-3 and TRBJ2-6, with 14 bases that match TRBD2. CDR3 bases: TGTGCCAGCAGCTTCCGGGGACTAGCGGGAGCTGGGGCCAACGTCCTGACTTTC. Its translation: CASSFRGLAGAGANVLTF.